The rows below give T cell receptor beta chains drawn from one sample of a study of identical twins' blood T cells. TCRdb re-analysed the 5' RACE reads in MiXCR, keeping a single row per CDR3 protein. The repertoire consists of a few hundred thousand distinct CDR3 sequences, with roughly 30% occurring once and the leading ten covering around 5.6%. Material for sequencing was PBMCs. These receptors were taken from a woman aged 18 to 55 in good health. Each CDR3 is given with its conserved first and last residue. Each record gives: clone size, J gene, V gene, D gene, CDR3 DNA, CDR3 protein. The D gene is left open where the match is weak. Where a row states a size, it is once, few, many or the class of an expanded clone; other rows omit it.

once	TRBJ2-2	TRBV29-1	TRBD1	TGCAGCGGCCGTGGACAGGGATTAACCGGGGAGCTGTTTTTT	CSGRGQGLTGELFF
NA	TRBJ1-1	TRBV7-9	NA	TGTGCCAGCAGCTTAGAGCCAGGACGGGGGGGCACTGAAGCTTTCTTT	CASSLEPGRGGTEAFF
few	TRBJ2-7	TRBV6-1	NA	TGTGCCAGCAGTGACAGGGACGGAGACTACGAGCAGTACTTC	CASSDRDGDYEQYF
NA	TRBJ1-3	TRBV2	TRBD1	TGTGCCAGCAGTCGGGGACAGATCTCTGGAAACACCGTATATTTC	CASSRGQISGNTVYF
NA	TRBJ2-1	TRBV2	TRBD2	TGTGCCAGCAATTTAGCGGGGGGCCTTTACAATGAGCAGTTCTTC	CASNLAGGLYNEQFF
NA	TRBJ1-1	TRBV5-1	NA	TGCGCCAGCAGCTTGGAGCCGAACAGGAACACTGAAGCTTTCTTT	CASSLEPNRNTEAFF
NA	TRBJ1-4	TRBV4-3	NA	TGCGCCAGCAGCCAAGAAGAGCGGGAAAAACTGTTTTTT	CASSQEEREKLFF
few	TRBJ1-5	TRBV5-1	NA	TGCGCCAGCAGCTTGGTGCCAGGCAATCAGCCCCAGCATTTT	CASSLVPGNQPQHF
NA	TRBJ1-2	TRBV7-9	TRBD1	TGTGCCAGCAGCTCAAGGGGACAGTTCAACTATGGCTACACCTTC	CASSSRGQFNYGYTF
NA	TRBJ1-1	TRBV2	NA	TGTGCCAGCAGTTCTGGGGCCCTGGGAGGTGAAGCTTTCTTT	CASSSGALGGEAFF
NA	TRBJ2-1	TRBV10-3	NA	TGTGCCATCAGTGAGCGGGGCTTTGGAGACAATGAGCAGTTATTC	CAISERGFGDNEQLF
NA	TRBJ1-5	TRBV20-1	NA	TGCAGTGCTATATATAGCAATCAGCCCCAGCATTTT	CSAIYSNQPQHF
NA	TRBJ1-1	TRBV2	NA	TGTGCCAGCACCCCGGTGCTCTCGAACACTGAAGCTTTCTTT	CASTPVLSNTEAFF
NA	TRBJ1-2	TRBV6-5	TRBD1	TGTGCCAGCACCGGATGGGACAGGGGGTCCTATGGCTACACCTTC	CASTGWDRGSYGYTF
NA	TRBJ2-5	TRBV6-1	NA	TGTGCCGGCCGATTCGGACAGCAAGAGACCCAGTACTTC	CAGRFGQQETQYF
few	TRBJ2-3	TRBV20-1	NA	TGCAGTGGGTACCCCCTTGAGGAATCCACAGATACGCAGTATTTT	CSGYPLEESTDTQYF
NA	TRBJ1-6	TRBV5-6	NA	TGTGCCAGCAGCTTGGAATTCGGGGGGGATTCACCCCTCCACTTT	CASSLEFGGDSPLHF
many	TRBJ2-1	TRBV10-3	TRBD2	TGTGCCATCAGTGTACTAGCGGGAGTTACCTACAATGAGCAGTTCTTC	CAISVLAGVTYNEQFF
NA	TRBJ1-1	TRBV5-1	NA	TGCGCCAGCAGCTTATACCAGGTGAACACTGAAGCTTTCTTT	CASSLYQVNTEAFF
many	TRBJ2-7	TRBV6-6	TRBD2	TGTGCCAGCAGTTATTTGGGGGGAGGGACCTACGAGCAGTACTTC	CASSYLGGGTYEQYF
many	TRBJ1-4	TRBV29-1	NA	TGCAGCGTTGAAGAATTGGATGCAACTAATGAAAAACTGTTTTTT	CSVEELDATNEKLFF
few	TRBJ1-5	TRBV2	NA	TGTGCCAGCAGTGGTCGACAGGTGAATCAGCCCCAGCATTTT	CASSGRQVNQPQHF
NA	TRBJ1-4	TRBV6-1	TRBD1	TGTGCCAGCAGTGCCCAGGGGGGAACTAATGAAAAACTGTTTTTT	CASSAQGGTNEKLFF
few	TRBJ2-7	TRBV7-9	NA	TGTGCCAGCAGCTTTGACGGCAATCCCTACGAGCAGTACTTC	CASSFDGNPYEQYF
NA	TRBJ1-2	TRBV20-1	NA	TGCAGTGCCAGACCGGGGGAGAACTATGGCTACACCTTC	CSARPGENYGYTF
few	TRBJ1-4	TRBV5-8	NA	TGTGCCAGCAGCTTCGTCCGTAATGAAAAACTGTTTTTT	CASSFVRNEKLFF
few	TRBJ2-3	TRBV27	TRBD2	TGTGCCAGCAGTTCCCGAGAGCGGGAGATGACAGATACGCAGTATTTT	CASSSREREMTDTQYF
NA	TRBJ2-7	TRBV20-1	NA	TGCAGTGCTAGCGGTCCAACCGGCTATTACGAGCAGTACTTC	CSASGPTGYYEQYF
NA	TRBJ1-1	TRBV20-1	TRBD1	TGCAGTGCTCCTGGGACAGGGGCTTTGAACACTGAAGCTTTCTTT	CSAPGTGALNTEAFF
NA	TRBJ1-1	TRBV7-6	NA	TGTGCCAGCAACTTAGGAAACATGAACACTGAAGCTTTCTTT	CASNLGNMNTEAFF
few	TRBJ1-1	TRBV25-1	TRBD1	TGTGCCAGCAGCCGCCTCGGGACAGGGGGGACTGAAGCTTTCTTT	CASSRLGTGGTEAFF
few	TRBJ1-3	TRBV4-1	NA	TGCGCCAGCAGCCAAGTCACAGCTCCCGAAAACACCATATATTTT	CASSQVTAPENTIYF
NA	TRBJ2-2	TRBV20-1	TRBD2	TGCAGTGCTACCTCCGGGACTAGGAACACCGGGGAGCTGTTTTTT	CSATSGTRNTGELFF
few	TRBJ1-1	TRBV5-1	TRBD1	TGCGCCAGCAGCGTCTGGACAGGGAACACTGAAGCTTTCTTT	CASSVWTGNTEAFF
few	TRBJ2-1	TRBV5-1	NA	TGCGCCAGCAGCTTACAGTCTTACAATGAGCAGTTCTTC	CASSLQSYNEQFF
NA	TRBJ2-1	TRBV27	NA	TGTGCCAGTGCAACTAGCAATGAGCAGTTCTTC	CASATSNEQFF
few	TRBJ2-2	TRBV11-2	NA	TGTGCCAGCAGCTCTCAGCAGAACGCCGGGGAGCTGTTTTTT	CASSSQQNAGELFF
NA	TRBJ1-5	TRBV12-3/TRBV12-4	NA	TGTGCCAGCAGTTTACAGGGGACGCGGCAGCCCCAGCATTTT	CASSLQGTRQPQHF
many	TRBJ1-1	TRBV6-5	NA	TGTGCCAGCTCCGGGACATCGACAATGAACACTGAAGCTTTCTTT	CASSGTSTMNTEAFF
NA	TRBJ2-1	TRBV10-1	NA	TGCGCCAGCAGTGATTTTCCATCAGGGGCGTCCAATGAGCAGTTCTTC	CASSDFPSGASNEQFF
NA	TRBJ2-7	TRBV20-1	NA	TGCAGTGCTGGAGAACCGGGACGGATTTCCTACGAGCAGTACTTC	CSAGEPGRISYEQYF
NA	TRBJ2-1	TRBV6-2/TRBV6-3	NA	TGTGCCAGCAGCTCCACTCTGTATGAGCAGTTCTTC	CASSSTLYEQFF
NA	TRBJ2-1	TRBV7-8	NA	TGTGCCAGCAGCTTAACCGGACCTCAGTTCTTC	CASSLTGPQFF
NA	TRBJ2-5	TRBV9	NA	TGTGCCAGCAGCGCCCATATGGAGACCCAGTACTTC	CASSAHMETQYF
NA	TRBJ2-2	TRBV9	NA	TGTGCCAGCAGCGTAGGAGTAGCCGGGGAGCTGTTTTTT	CASSVGVAGELFF
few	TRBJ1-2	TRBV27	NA	TGTGCCAGCAGTTCGGGGACTCCTTATGGCTACACCTTC	CASSSGTPYGYTF
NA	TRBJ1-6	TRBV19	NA	TGTGCCAGTAGTCGATGGGATTCACCCCTCCACTTT	CASSRWDSPLHF
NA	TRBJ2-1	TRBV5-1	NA	TGCGCCAGCAGCTTGCAGGGTTCGGTCTCCTACAATGAGCAGTTCTTC	CASSLQGSVSYNEQFF